A selection of T cell receptor beta chains follows, all from one sample in a study of CD8 T cells in Susac syndrome. MiXCR, applied by TCRdb to the immunoSEQ multiplex PCR reads, yields one record per CDR3 protein. The sample has approximately 170,000 distinct CDR3 sequences; around 93% are singletons. The sequencing sample was made of CD4+ T cells from PBMCs. The source of these receptors is a human donor in good health. Each CDR3 is given with its conserved first and last residue. D genes are given only for firm matches. Not every row has a clone size; where given, it reads once, few, many or a size class.

d_call j_call v_call clone_size cdr3_nt cdr3_aa
TRBD2 TRBJ2-1 TRBV4-2 - TGTGCCAGCAGCCAAGATCTCCTAGCGGGGTCCTACAATGAGCAGTTCTTC CASSQDLLAGSYNEQFF
TRBD2 TRBJ2-1 TRBV30 - TGTGCCTGGAGTGCCGGGGGGAATGAGCAGTTCTTC CAWSAGGNEQFF
- TRBJ1-2 TRBV12-3/TRBV12-4 few TGTGCCAGCAGTTTAGACGGGAGCTATGGCTACACCTTC CASSLDGSYGYTF
- TRBJ1-1 TRBV20-1 - TGCAGTGCTTGGGACACCTACACTGAAGCTTTCTTT CSAWDTYTEAFF
TRBD1 TRBJ2-3 TRBV29-1 - TGCAGCGGAGGACCGGGACAGGGGACAGATACGCAGTATTTT CSGGPGQGTDTQYF
TRBD2 TRBJ2-2 TRBV7-3 - TGTGCCAGCACCCTTCGGGTAGCGGGGGGCGTGGCCGGGGAGCTGTTTTTT CASTLRVAGGVAGELFF
TRBD2 TRBJ2-5 TRBV12-3/TRBV12-4 - TGTGCCAGCAGTTTACAGGCGACTAGCGGAGAGACCCAGTACTTC CASSLQATSGETQYF
- TRBJ2-1 TRBV7-7 - TGTGCCAGCAGCTTAGGCAGGACCGGAGGCAATGAGCAGTTCTTC CASSLGRTGGNEQFF
- TRBJ2-5 TRBV18 - TGTGCCAGCTCACTCCTCCAGGAAGAGACCCAGTACTTC CASSLLQEETQYF
TRBD1 TRBJ2-5 TRBV6-1 - TGTGCCAGCACTCCGGACAGGGTAGTAGAGACCCAGTACTTC CASTPDRVVETQYF
- TRBJ1-6 TRBV14 few TGTGCCAGCAGCAGACGACAGGATAATTCACCCCTCCACTTT CASSRRQDNSPLHF
TRBD1 TRBJ2-2 TRBV6-6 - TGTGCCAGCAGTTACCCCGACAGGGGGACCGGGGAGCTGTTTTTT CASSYPDRGTGELFF
- TRBJ1-1 TRBV19 - TGTGCCAGTAGTATACTGCGGAGAGCTTTCTTT CASSILRRAFF
- TRBJ2-7 TRBV5-1 few TGCGCCAGCAGCTTATGGGCAGGCGAGCAGTACTTC CASSLWAGEQYF
TRBD1 TRBJ1-5 TRBV29-1 - TGCAGCGTTACCAGGGGGGGCAATCAGCCCCAGCATTTT CSVTRGGNQPQHF
- TRBJ1-1 TRBV6-2/TRBV6-3 - TGTGCCAGCAGTTACTGGCGGACTGAAGCTTTCTTT CASSYWRTEAFF
- TRBJ1-2 TRBV7-9 - TGTGCCAGCAGCTTTAGCAGGTTAGGGGATGGCTACACCTTC CASSFSRLGDGYTF
TRBD1 TRBJ2-7 TRBV29-1 - TGCAGCGTTGAAGATCGGAGGACAGGGGGGTACGAGCAGTACTTC CSVEDRRTGGYEQYF
- TRBJ2-7 TRBV14 few TGTGCCAGCAGCCAAGACGGGTGGACCTACGAGCAGTACTTC CASSQDGWTYEQYF
TRBD1 TRBJ1-5 TRBV7-2 once TGTGCCAGCAGCTTAGACAGGGGGGGCAATCAGCCCCAGCATTTT CASSLDRGGNQPQHF
- TRBJ2-1 TRBV4-2 - TGTGCCAGCAGCCAAGAGGGGTCGGGGTACGGAGGGCACAATGAGCAGTTCTTC CASSQEGSGYGGHNEQFF
- TRBJ1-4 TRBV5-1 once TGCGCCAGCAGCTCAGGGTCCGCTAATGAAAAACTGTTTTTT CASSSGSANEKLFF
- TRBJ2-5 TRBV7-8 - TGTGCCAGCAGCTATGAAGAGACCCAGTACTTC CASSYEETQYF
- TRBJ1-5 TRBV29-1 - TGCAGCGTGATTCAGGGGTACAATCAGCCCCAGCATTTT CSVIQGYNQPQHF
- TRBJ1-2 TRBV3-1 - TGTGCCAGCAGCCAAGGGTGGGACGGCTACACCTTC CASSQGWDGYTF
- TRBJ1-1 TRBV7-9 - TGTGCCAGCAGCTTGGGACAACGAACTGAAGCTTTCTTT CASSLGQRTEAFF
- TRBJ2-1 TRBV24-1 - TGTGCCACCAGTGATGGGGGTCCCTACAATGAGCAGTTCTTC CATSDGGPYNEQFF
- TRBJ2-2 TRBV3-1 once TGTGCCAGCAGCCAAGATACAGGGTTGAGCACCGGGGAGCTGTTTTTT CASSQDTGLSTGELFF
TRBD1 TRBJ1-2 TRBV6-5 - TGTGCCAGCAGTTACTTTGGACAGGAAATCGATGGCTACACCTTC CASSYFGQEIDGYTF
- TRBJ1-2 TRBV5-4 - TGTGCCAGCAGCTCCCGAGACTATTACTATGGCTACACCTTC CASSSRDYYYGYTF
TRBD2 TRBJ2-5 TRBV2 - TGTGCCAGCAGTGCCCGGGGGGTTAGGGAGACCCAGTACTTC CASSARGVRETQYF
- TRBJ1-3 TRBV7-3 - TGTGCCAGCAGACCAAGACCTGGGGGTGGAAACACCATATATTTT CASRPRPGGGNTIYF